This entry lists 18 T cell receptor beta chains sequenced from one sample in a study of identical twins. TCRdb processed the 5' RACE reads anew with MiXCR; each CDR3 protein has one entry. The sample holds nearly 650,000 distinct CDR3 sequences; around 7.4% are singletons and the top ten take 1.6%. These data were likewise used in another study, on yellow fever vaccine responses in identical twins.

Source material: PBMCs. These receptors all come from a woman in her late teens or twenties in good health.

The genes are TRBV27 and TRBJ2-3, with no clear D. Germline CDR1 and CDR2: MNHEY and SMNVEV (reference sequence). Between the trimmed V and J ends, which lost 4 bases and 1 base, there was a span of 9 bases. This CDR3 is 14 amino acids long. The CDR3 loop reads CASSYLDGTDTQYF. As DNA, the CDR3 is TGTGCCAGCAGTTACCTCGACGGCACAGATACGCAGTATTTT.

The CDR3, as DNA: TGCAGTGCTGATACAGCGGGGGAGGGAGGGGAGCTGTTTTTT. Encoded protein: CSADTAGEGGELFF. The J gene is TRBJ2-2, the V gene TRBV20-1, with TRBD2 matching over 8 bases. With 5 bases clipped from V and 8 bases from J, the junction kept 10 bases outside the gene matches. Germline-derived CDR1 and CDR2 are DFQATT and SNEGSKA (reference sequence). This CDR3 is 14 amino acids long.

There are many counts of this clonotype. This chain connects TRBV12-3 or TRBV12-4 to TRBJ2-7, with D possibly being TRBD1 (5 bases). This CDR3 comprises 13 residues. Trimming took off 3 bases at V and 4 bases at J, with 10 bases between the two ends. CDR3: CASSLGRAYEQYF. The DNA of the CDR3 is TGTGCCAGCAGTTTGGGCAGGGCATACGAGCAGTACTTC.

J is TRBJ2-7 and V is TRBV7-2; the match to TRBD2 covers 9 bases. The germline V gene has CDR1 SGHTA and CDR2 FQGNSA. The CDR3 has 15 amino acids. Trimming at V came to 4 bases and at J to 4 bases, leaving 8 bases not matched to a gene. For the CDR3, the DNA is TGTGCCAGCAGCTCAGAGGGCGGGAGGGTATACGAGCAGTACTTC. This gives the protein CASSSEGGRVYEQYF. The whole variable domain, filled in from reference TRBV7-2 and TRBJ2-7, reads GAGVSQSPSNKVTEKGKDVELRCDPISGHTALYWYRQSLGQGLEFLIYFQGNSAPDKSGLPSDRFSAERTGGSVSTLTIQRTQQEDSAVYLCASSSEGGRVYEQYFGPGTRLTVT.

This clonotype was seen repeatedly, ten times or more. The V gene is TRBV3-1, the J gene TRBJ2-1; D is undetermined. V dropped 0 bases and J dropped 6 bases, with 12 bases sitting between them. This CDR3 comprises 15 residues. Germline V lookup: CDR1 LGHDT, CDR2 YNNKEL (reference sequence). The CDR3 DNA follows: TGTGCCAGCAGCCAAGATGGCCGGTGGTTCAATGAGCAGTTCTTC. The encoded protein is CASSQDGRWFNEQFF.

V usage is TRBV21-1 and J usage is TRBJ2-7; the DNA was not compared with TRBD1, the D call given in the table. TRBV21-1 is labeled a pseudogene. This CDR3 is built from 15 residues. CDR3 nucleotide sequence: TGTGCCAGCAGCTCTCGAACTCGGGAACATTACGAGCAGTACGTC. It specifies CASSSRTREHYEQYV.

The rearrangement uses TRBV20-1 and TRBJ1-2, with D perhaps TRBD1 (6 bases). This CDR3 spans 10 amino acids. The germline V gene encodes CDR1 DFQATT and CDR2 SNEGSKA (reference sequence). V gave up 6 bases and J gave up 10 bases, with 12 bases separating them. The CDR3 DNA sequence: TGCAGTGCGAGGGGGGGGCCCTACACCTTC. Its translation: CSARGGPYTF.

The table lists this clonotype with a few counts. The V call is TRBV10-3, the J call TRBJ2-1; possibly TRBD2 for D (6 bases). Deletions cut 11 bases from V and 5 bases from J, with 19 bases between. The germline V gene encodes CDR1 ENHRY and CDR2 SYGVKD. The CDR3 length is 14 residues. The CDR3 DNA reads as TGTGCCTCGGGGGACTCTTTGGGAAACAATGAGCAGTTCTTC. Its protein is CASGDSLGNNEQFF.

This clonotype has a count of ten or more. The chain has TRBV11-2 and TRBJ2-7; D unclear. Between the trimmed V and J ends, which lost 1 base and 2 bases, there was a span of 6 bases. The CDR3 has 13 amino acids. Germline V gene sequence: CDR1 SGHAT, CDR2 FQNNGV. The CDR3 here is CASSLGLTYEQYV. As DNA, the CDR3 is TGTGCCAGCAGCTTAGGACTTACCTACGAGCAGTACGTC.

In its sample, this clonotype was seen many times. The chain carries TRBV20-1 and TRBJ2-5; D is uncertain. This CDR3 contains 12 residues. Germline lookup yields CDR1 DFQATT and CDR2 SNEGSKA (reference sequence). Trimming took off 6 bases at V and 4 bases at J, with 12 bases between the two ends. The CDR3 region is CSARSSGETQYF. The CDR3 bases are TGCAGTGCCCGCTCCTCGGGAGAGACCCAGTACTTC.

V is TRBV6-1 and J is TRBJ2-7; D is perhaps TRBD1 (6 bases). Deletions cut 6 bases from V and 2 bases from J, with 17 bases between. The CDR3 loop spans 15 amino acids. Per germline, CDR1 MNHNS and CDR2 SASEGT. The CDR3 nucleotides read TGTGCCAGCAGGAAAAGCGGACAGTCCCCCTACGAGCAGTACGTC. The encoded protein is CASRKSGQSPYEQYV.

This clonotype appeared a few times. V is TRBV7-8 and J is TRBJ2-7; 10 bases match TRBD1. The trim removed 5 bases at V and 3 bases at J, leaving 7 bases unmatched. CDR1 is SGHVS, CDR2 FQNEAQ, per germline. This CDR3 contains 15 residues. For the CDR3, the DNA is TGTGCCAGCAGCGCATCCGGGACAGGGGACTACGAGCAGTACGTC. It codes for CASSASGTGDYEQYV.

This clonotype has ten or more counts. The chain is built from TRBV28 and TRBJ2-1; 7 bases line up with TRBD1. Germline lookup yields CDR1 MDHEN and CDR2 SYDVKM. Trimming cost V 2 bases and J 8 bases; bases outside gene matches: 15. This CDR3 is 17 amino acids long. CDR3 DNA sequence: TGTGCCAGCAGTTTAAATGGCTTAAGGGGGCGAGTTTATGAGCAGTTCTTC. Its translation is CASSLNGLRGRVYEQFF.

This chain joins TRBV10-3 and TRBJ1-2; D gene uncertain. Looked up from germline, CDR1 is ENHRY and CDR2 is SYGVKD. The CDR3 is made up of 11 amino acids. V was clipped by 4 bases and J by 10 bases, with 10 bases between them. The CDR3, as DNA: TGTGCCATCAGTGGATTGGAGGACTACACCTTC. This gives the protein CAISGLEDYTF.

V is TRBV9 and J is TRBJ2-3, with D perhaps matching TRBD2 (5 bases). With 3 bases removed from V and 1 base from J, the gap between germline ends came to 15 bases. CDR1 and CDR2 (germline): SGDLS, YYNGEE. This CDR3 contains 16 residues. The CDR3 DNA reads as TGTGCCAGCAGCGCGACGGGGTTGCCGGGCACAGATACGCAGTATTTT. This translates into CASSATGLPGTDTQYF.

V usage is TRBV7-9 and J usage is TRBJ2-6, with D maybe TRBD1 (5 bases). CDR3 length: 15 amino acids. Trimming removed 5 bases from V and 7 bases from J, with 15 bases in between. Germline-derived CDR1 and CDR2 are SEHNR and FQNEAQ (reference sequence). The CDR3 DNA sequence: TGTGCCAGCAGCCTCGACAGCTCTCCTGCCAACGTCCTGACTTTC. Its protein is CASSLDSSPANVLTF.

This clonotype came up many times. V gene TRBV6-1 combines with J gene TRBJ1-1; no firm D call. Germline-derived CDR1 and CDR2 are MNHNS and SASEGT. The CDR3 totals 13 residues. Trimming took 6 bases from V and 10 from J, leaving 18 bases between them. CDR3 bases: TGTGCCAGCAGCACCTCTCGGTCCGGCCGAGCTTTCTTT. Translating it yields CASSTSRSGRAFF.

This clonotype came up a few times. One end of the junction varies from germline; a read error may be responsible. The chain employs TRBV7-9 and TRBJ2-1; D might be TRBD1 (6 bases). CDR1 is SEHNR, CDR2 FQNEAQ, per germline (reference sequence). This CDR3 has 16 residues. CDR3 nucleotides: TGTTCCAGCAGCTTAGAGAGGGGGTTCTCCTACAATGAGCAGTTCTTC. It is translated as CSSSLERGFSYNEQFF.